A single sample gave rise to the 31 T cell receptor beta chains below, sequenced in a study of memory CD4+ T cells and cytomegalovirus serostatus. Measured with immunoSEQ multiplex PCR; TCRdb has only the in-frame clones, and not every one. The sample contains 64,000 or so clones, 60% to 80% of which appear only once. The sort gate was single viable CD3+CD4+CD8-CD45RO+ cells for memory CD4+ T cells. Sequenced material: memory CD4+ T cells from blood. The receptor source for this set is an adult in good health and CMV-seronegative.

Only a few counts were recorded for this clone. The chain combines TRBV5-1 with TRBJ1-1; tentatively, D is TRBD1 (6 bases). Trimming removed 4 bases from V and 0 bases from J, with 16 bases in between. Per germline, CDR1 SGHRS and CDR2 YFSETQ. The CDR3 covers 16 residues. The CDR3: CASSRRDTTMNTEAFF. CDR3 bases: TGCGCCAGCAGCCGCCGGGACACCACCATGAACACTGAAGCTTTCTTT.

Only one count was recorded for this clone. The chain has TRBV28 and TRBJ2-1; 11 bases line up with TRBD2. CDR3 length: 18 residues. V lost 4 bases, J lost 7 bases, and 15 bases stayed unmatched. Germline CDR1 is MDHEN and CDR2 is SYDVKM. The CDR3 protein is CASSYDIPSSGGRNEQFF. CDR3 nucleotides: TGTGCCAGCAGTTATGATATTCCCTCTAGCGGGGGGAGGAATGAGCAGTTCTTC.

This sequence joins TRBV5-5 and TRBJ2-2, with 7 bases matching TRBD1. V lost 4 bases and J lost 3; bases outside the gene matches: 6. Germline CDR1 and CDR2: SGHKS and YYEKEE (reference sequence). The CDR3 length is 15 residues. CDR3 loop: CASSGTGQYTGELFF. DNA of the CDR3: TGTGCCAGCAGCGGTACGGGACAGTACACCGGGGAGCTGTTTTTT.

This chain connects TRBV15 to TRBJ2-3; 7 positions match TRBD2. Per the germline V gene, CDR1 is LNHNV and CDR2 is YYDKDF (reference sequence). There are 18 residues in the CDR3. The trim removed 0 bases at V and 0 bases at J, leaving 9 bases unmatched. The CDR3 sequence: CATSRDLSGNPSTDTQYF. In nucleotides, the CDR3 is TGTGCCACCAGCAGAGATCTCAGCGGGAACCCTAGCACAGATACGCAGTATTTT.

The chain links TRBV28 to TRBJ1-1; 7 positions agree with TRBD1. This CDR3 has 16 amino acids. J gave up 0 bases and V 6 bases, and 10 bases lay outside the gene matches. CDR1 is MDHEN and CDR2 is SYDVKM in the germline V gene. CDR3 region: CASSTTGSGLNTEAFF. The CDR3 coding sequence is TGTGCCAGCAGCACGACAGGGTCGGGGCTGAACACTGAAGCTTTCTTT. Complete variable domain (other parts from reference TRBV28 and TRBJ1-1): DVKVTQSSRYLVKRTGEKVFLECVQDMDHENMFWYRQDPGLGLRLIYFSYDVKMKEKGDIPEGYSVSREKKERFSLILESASTNQTSMYLCASSTTGSGLNTEAFFGQGTRLTVV.

The rearrangement joins TRBV30 to TRBJ2-5; unclear D gene. Germline CDR1 GTSNPN, CDR2 SVGIG (reference sequence). This CDR3 is built from 10 residues. The V gene lost 5 bases and the J gene lost 5 bases, with 6 bases spanning the gap. DNA of the CDR3: TGTGCCTGGTCCGGGGAGACCCAGTACTTC. It specifies CAWSGETQYF. The full variable domain, its missing parts supplied by reference TRBV30 and TRBJ2-5, is SQTIHQWPATLVQPVGSPLSLECTVEGTSNPNLYWYRQAAGRGLQLLFYSVGIGQISSEVPQNLSASRPQDRQFILSSKKLLLSDSGFYLCAWSGETQYFGPGTRLLVL.

The V and J genes are TRBV30 and TRBJ1-2; D is perhaps TRBD1 (5 bases). Germline CDR1 is GTSNPN and CDR2 is SVGIG (reference sequence). The CDR3 spans 13 residues. The germline V and J ends were trimmed by 5 bases and 4 bases, with 14 bases remaining between them. The CDR3 DNA follows: TGTGCCTGGCGCCCAGGGAGCACCTATGGCTACACCTTC. Amino acid sequence: CAWRPGSTYGYTF.

The chain has TRBV6-1 and TRBJ2-3; TRBD1 might be the D (6 bases). This CDR3 region has 14 residues. CDR1 is MNHNS and CDR2 is SASEGT in the germline V gene. V lost 3 bases and J lost 6, with 13 bases in between. CDR3 amino acids: CASSDPPRGDTQYF. CDR3 in DNA: TGTGCCAGCAGTGACCCACCAAGGGGGGATACGCAGTATTTT.

The chain uses TRBV5-1 and TRBJ2-7; 8 bases match TRBD2. Trimming at V came to 3 bases and at J to 5 bases, leaving 10 bases not matched to a gene. The CDR3 spans 15 residues. Germline CDR1 is SGHRS and CDR2 is YFSETQ. Written as DNA, the CDR3 is TGCGCCAGCAGCTCCACGGGGGGGATCTGGAACGAGCAGTACTTC. It specifies CASSSTGGIWNEQYF.

The V and J genes are TRBV7-8 and TRBJ2-3, with 9 bases aligning to TRBD2. With V trimmed by 5 bases and J by 3 bases, 6 bases remained unmatched. The CDR3 is 15 residues long. CDR1 and CDR2 (germline): SGHVS, FQNEAQ. In nucleotides, the CDR3 is TGTGCCAGCAGCCCTTCAAGCGGGAGGACAGATACGCAGTATTTT. Its translation is CASSPSSGRTDTQYF. Filled out from reference TRBV7-8 and TRBJ2-3, the complete variable domain reads GAGVSQSPRYKVAKRGQDVALRCDPISGHVSLFWYQQALGQGPEFLTYFQNEAQLDKSGLPSDRFFAERPEGSVSTLKIQRTQQEDSAVYLCASSPSSGRTDTQYFGPGTRLTVL.

This chain uses TRBV7-2 with TRBJ1-1; no reliable D call. The CDR3 spans 12 residues. Germline CDR1 SGHTA, CDR2 FQGNSA. Trimming took off 3 bases at V and 8 bases at J, with 10 bases between the two ends. The CDR3 nucleotides read TGTGCCAGCAGCTTTCTTGACAAAGAAGCTTTCTTT. Protein product: CASSFLDKEAFF.

The chain has TRBV5-5 and TRBJ1-5; D is undetermined. Trimming stripped 1 base from V and 1 base from J, with 3 bases between. The CDR3 has 13 amino acids. Germline V gene data show CDR1 as SGHKS and CDR2 as YYEKEE (reference sequence). CDR3 sequence (DNA): TGTGCCAGCAGCTTGTTCAGCAATCAGCCCCAGCATTTT. It translates to CASSLFSNQPQHF.

CDR3 sequence: CASSHPNQPQHF. DNA for the CDR3: TGCGCCAGCAGCCATCCCAATCAGCCCCAGCATTTT. The chain combines TRBV4-1 with TRBJ1-5; D not resolved. Germline V CDR1 and CDR2: MGHRA, YSYEKL. This CDR3 is built from 12 residues. V dropped 3 bases and J dropped 3 bases, with 3 bases sitting between them.

J is TRBJ2-2 and V is TRBV5-5, with D possibly TRBD1 on 6 matching bases. Trimming cost V 4 bases and J 6 bases, with 16 bases left between them. Germline CDR1 reads SGHKS; CDR2 reads YYEKEE (reference sequence). CDR3 length: 15 amino acids. The CDR3 bases are TGTGCCAGCAGCCAAGGGACACGGGCCGCCGGGGAGCTGTTTTTT. Protein product: CASSQGTRAAGELFF.

This clone was detected a few times. The V and J genes are TRBV10-2 and TRBJ2-7, with 7 bases identical to TRBD2. V shed 0 bases, J shed 0 bases, and the junction held 2 bases outside the gene matches. The CDR3 extends over 15 amino acids. The germline V gene has CDR1 WSHSY and CDR2 SAAADI. The CDR3 DNA sequence: TGCGCCAGCAGTGAGTCAGCGGGGAGCTCCTACGAGCAGTACTTC. Its translation is CASSESAGSSYEQYF.

The CDR3: CASSRTSGNTGELFF. CDR3 in DNA: TGTGCCAGCAGCAGGACTAGCGGTAACACCGGGGAGCTGTTTTTT. The chain joins TRBV6-4 to TRBJ2-2, with TRBD2 identical over 10 bases. J gave up 2 bases and V 6 bases, and 3 bases lay outside the gene matches. In germline, CDR1 is MRHNA, CDR2 SNTAGT. This CDR3 is 15 amino acids long.

The chain combines TRBV7-3 with TRBJ2-2; TRBD2 matches 10 bases. V shed 4 bases and J 5 bases; nucleotides not matched to a gene: 4. This CDR3 has 15 residues. Germline CDR1 and CDR2: SGHTA and FQGTGA. The CDR3 nucleotides read TGTGCCAGCAGCTCTAGCGGGGGTCGGACCGGGGAGCTGTTTTTT. Amino acid sequence: CASSSSGGRTGELFF. Filled out from reference TRBV7-3 and TRBJ2-2, the complete variable domain reads GAGVSQTPSNKVTEKGKYVELRCDPISGHTALYWYRQSLGQGPEFLIYFQGTGAADDSGLPNDRFFAVRPEGSVSTLKIQRTERGDSAVYLCASSSSGGRTGELFFGEGSRLTVL.

The V gene is TRBV7-9, the J gene TRBJ1-6, with 7 bases matching TRBD1. J lost 11 bases, V lost 8 bases, and 12 bases had no gene match. Germline V gene sequence: CDR1 SEHNR, CDR2 FQNEAQ (reference sequence). The CDR3 has 14 amino acids. The DNA of the CDR3 is TGTGCCAGCGGAGGGGGACAGTCGGGGGCACCCCTCCACTTT. Translated, it gives CASGGGQSGAPLHF.

This clone showed up just once. This chain joins TRBV5-6 and TRBJ1-5; 8 bases align to TRBD1. The germline V gene has CDR1 SGHDT and CDR2 YYEEEE. The V gene end was trimmed by 1 base and the J gene end by 7 bases; junction bases not matched to a gene: 7. The CDR3 covers 15 residues. The CDR3 DNA reads TGTGCCAGCAGCTTGCGACAGGGGAATCGCCAGCCCCAGCATTTT. Protein sequence: CASSLRQGNRQPQHF. Looking up the rest from reference TRBV5-6 and TRBJ1-5 gives the full variable domain: DAGVTQSPTHLIKTRGQQVTLRCSPKSGHDTVSWYQQALGQGPQFIFQYYEEEERQRGNFPDRFSGHQFPNYSSELNVNALLLGDSALYLCASSLRQGNRQPQHFGDGTRLSIL.

The chain combines TRBV10-3 with TRBJ2-5; TRBD2 matches 8 bases. The V and J ends lost 3 bases and 0 bases, in that order; junction bases with no gene match: 3. This CDR3 region has 15 residues. Germline CDR1 is ENHRY and CDR2 is SYGVKD. The CDR3 sequence: CAISDSTSDQETQYF. The CDR3, as DNA: TGTGCCATCAGTGATTCGACTAGCGACCAAGAGACCCAGTACTTC.

The V call is TRBV7-2, the J call TRBJ1-3; no reliable D call. Trimming pared 5 bases from V and 2 bases from J, leaving 22 bases between. The CDR3 loop spans 18 amino acids. Germline loops: CDR1 SGHTA, CDR2 FQGNSA. In DNA form, the CDR3 reads TGTGCCAGCAGCACTAGGCCCAGGACGAGTACGACTGGAAACACCATATATTTT. Its translation: CASSTRPRTSTTGNTIYF.

The chain has TRBV6-6 and TRBJ2-7; a possible D gene is TRBD1 (5 bases). Germline CDR1 is MNHNY and CDR2 is SVGAGI (reference sequence). The CDR3 extends over 15 amino acids. V gave up 6 bases and J gave up 4 bases, with 19 bases separating them. This CDR3 reads CASRQYTGPSYEQYF. The CDR3 coding sequence is TGTGCCAGCAGGCAATATACAGGCCCCTCTTACGAGCAGTACTTC.

The V gene is TRBV7-9, the J gene TRBJ1-4; TRBD1 aligns across 9 bases. V trimming: 7 bases; J trimming: 7 bases; junction bases outside the gene matches: 7. The CDR3 length is 14 residues. CDR1 and CDR2 from the germline V gene are SEHNR and FQNEAQ (reference sequence). The CDR3: CASNPGQGVEKLFF. The CDR3 DNA sequence: TGTGCCAGCAACCCGGGACAGGGCGTTGAAAAACTGTTTTTT.

The chain recombines TRBV19 with TRBJ1-3; the match to TRBD1 covers 7 bases. There are 14 residues in the CDR3. Germline CDR1 reads LNHDA; CDR2 reads SQIVND (reference sequence). J was trimmed by 2 bases and V by 8 bases; bases with no gene match: 6. The chain's CDR3 is CASEQGSPGNTIYF. The CDR3 nucleotides are TGTGCCAGTGAACAGGGGTCCCCTGGAAACACCATATATTTT. Variable domain in full (rest from reference TRBV19 and TRBJ1-3): DGGITQSPKYLFRKEGQNVTLSCEQNLNHDAMYWYRQDPGQGLRLIYYSQIVNDFQKGDIAEGYSVSREKKESFPLTVTSAQKNPTAFYLCASEQGSPGNTIYFGEGSWLTVV.

The V and J genes are TRBV25-1 and TRBJ2-5, with 7 positions matching TRBD1. V shed 2 bases and J 1 base; nucleotides not matched to a gene: 10. The CDR3 is 17 amino acids. Germline V gene lookup returns CDR1 MGHDK and CDR2 SYGVNS. CDR3 nucleotide sequence: TGTGCCAGCAGTGAACGGACGACAGGGAACTCCCAAGAGACCCAGTACTTC. Amino acids: CASSERTTGNSQETQYF.

This chain uses TRBV18 with TRBJ2-1; 10 bases fit TRBD2. V gave up 3 bases and J gave up 7 bases; unmatched junction bases: 12. The length of the CDR3 is 17 residues. The germline CDR1 and CDR2 sequences are KGHSH and LQKENI. DNA of the CDR3: TGTGCCAGCTCACCGATTTCTCTAGCGGGGGTATCGAATGAGCAGTTCTTC. Amino acids: CASSPISLAGVSNEQFF.

The chain employs TRBV19 and TRBJ1-2; D is uncertain. V was shortened by 4 bases and J by 2 bases, with 14 bases between the two germline ends. There are 15 residues in the CDR3. Germline lookup yields CDR1 LNHDA and CDR2 SQIVND (reference sequence). CDR3 amino acids: CASSTFDNLNYGYTF. Here the CDR3 DNA reads TGTGCCAGTAGTACGTTCGACAACCTAAACTATGGCTACACCTTC. The full variable domain, rest sourced from reference TRBV19 and TRBJ1-2, is DGGITQSPKYLFRKEGQNVTLSCEQNLNHDAMYWYRQDPGQGLRLIYYSQIVNDFQKGDIAEGYSVSREKKESFPLTVTSAQKNPTAFYLCASSTFDNLNYGYTFGSGTRLTVV.

The chain has TRBV7-2 and TRBJ1-1; D gene ambiguous. This CDR3 comprises 16 residues. CDR1 SGHTA and CDR2 FQGNSA come from the germline V gene. V was shortened by 0 bases and J by 3 bases, with 14 bases between the two germline ends. CDR3 sequence reads: CASSLALEGPHTEAFF. As DNA, the CDR3 is TGTGCCAGCAGCTTAGCGCTGGAGGGCCCACACACTGAAGCTTTCTTT. Filled out from reference TRBV7-2 and TRBJ1-1, the complete variable domain reads GAGVSQSPSNKVTEKGKDVELRCDPISGHTALYWYRQSLGQGLEFLIYFQGNSAPDKSGLPSDRFSAERTGGSVSTLTIQRTQQEDSAVYLCASSLALEGPHTEAFFGQGTRLTVV.

The chain uses TRBV30 and TRBJ2-7, with TRBD2 matching over 8 bases. The V gene end was trimmed by 3 bases and the J gene end by 7 bases; junction bases not matched to a gene: 11. The CDR3 length is 14 residues. Germline V lookup: CDR1 GTSNPN, CDR2 SVGIG (reference sequence). Here the CDR3 DNA reads TGTGCCTGGAGGCTCCCGGGACTAGGGTTTGAGCAGTACTTC. This codes for CAWRLPGLGFEQYF.

This clone occurred many times. The chain carries TRBV5-6 and TRBJ2-7, with D unresolved. Trimming left V 0 bases short and J 3 bases short, with 10 bases between. The CDR3 extends over 14 amino acids. Germline loops: CDR1 SGHDT, CDR2 YYEEEE. The CDR3 loop reads CASSLGSGDYEQYF. DNA for the CDR3: TGTGCCAGCAGCTTGGGTTCCGGAGACTACGAGCAGTACTTC.

V is TRBV18 and J is TRBJ1-5; perhaps TRBD1 as D (5 bases). V was shortened by 3 bases and J by 7 bases, with 16 bases between the two germline ends. Per the germline V gene, CDR1 is KGHSH and CDR2 is LQKENI. This CDR3 is built from 15 residues. The CDR3 reads CASSPATGGRQPQHF. As DNA, the CDR3 is TGTGCCAGCTCACCCGCAACCGGGGGTCGGCAGCCCCAGCATTTT. Together with reference TRBV18 and TRBJ1-5, the CDR3 gives the full variable domain: NAGVMQNPRHLVRRRGQEARLRCSPMKGHSHVYWYRQLPEEGLKFMVYLQKENIIDESGMPKERFSAEFPKEGPSILRIQQVVRGDSAAYFCASSPATGGRQPQHFGDGTRLSIL.